Presented here are 8 T cell receptor beta chains from one specimen sequenced in a study of technical replicates of blood from a few donors. Data came from immunoSEQ multiplex PCR; TCRdb stores just in-frame clones and leaves some out. Altogether 70,000 to 85,000 clones are present, less than 98% being singletons, with the ten largest covering 0.15% to 0.2%. The material sequenced was T cells isolated from PBMCs. Every receptor here comes from a human donor in good health.

J is TRBJ2-7 and V is TRBV7-2; D is perhaps TRBD2 (5 bases). The CDR3 spans 14 residues. From germline, CDR1 is SGHTA and CDR2 FQGNSA. Trimming cost V 11 bases and J 1 base, with 18 bases left between them. Here the CDR3 reads CACRRGPSSYEQYF. The CDR3 coding sequence is TGTGCCTGTCGACGAGGGCCATCGTCCTACGAGCAGTACTTC.

The J gene is TRBJ1-6, the V gene TRBV28, with TRBD1 identical over 8 bases. Germline CDR1 reads MDHEN; CDR2 reads SYDVKM. The trim removed 7 bases at V and 4 bases at J, leaving 9 bases unmatched. This CDR3 comprises 16 residues. The CDR3: CASKGGQEAYNSPLHF. The CDR3 DNA reads as TGTGCCAGCAAAGGGGGACAGGAGGCTTATAATTCACCCCTCCACTTT.

The chain couples TRBV5-1 to TRBJ1-1, with D possibly being TRBD1 (5 bases). V lost 2 bases and J lost 5, with 13 bases in between. Looked up from germline, CDR1 is SGHRS and CDR2 is YFSETQ. This CDR3 contains 14 residues. In nucleotides, the CDR3 is TGCGCCAGCAGCTTTTGGGGGAGGGATACTGAAGCTTTCTTT. The encoded protein is CASSFWGRDTEAFF. Complete variable domain (other parts from reference TRBV5-1 and TRBJ1-1): KAGVTQTPRYLIKTRGQQVTLSCSPISGHRSVSWYQQTPGQGLQFLFEYFSETQRNKGNFPGRFSGRQFSNSRSEMNVSTLELGDSALYLCASSFWGRDTEAFFGQGTRLTVV.

V and J are TRBV7-8 and TRBJ1-2, with D unresolved. Trimming shortened V by 2 bases and J by 2 bases, and 9 bases separated the two germline ends. The V gene's germline CDR1 is SGHVS and CDR2 FQNEAQ. This CDR3 is built from 14 residues. CDR3 sequence: CASSLPAENYGYTF. The CDR3 bases are TGTGCCAGCAGCTTACCCGCCGAGAACTATGGCTACACCTTC.

The gene calls are TRBV7-6 and TRBJ2-5; D uncertain. Per the germline V gene, CDR1 is SGHVS and CDR2 is FNYEAQ. Trimming shortened V by 5 bases and J by 8 bases, and 12 bases separated the two germline ends. The CDR3 is 12 residues long. The CDR3 region has the DNA TGTGCCAGCAGCGAGAATTCCGTTACCCAGTACTTC. Translating it yields CASSENSVTQYF.

The chain carries TRBV6-1 and TRBJ1-2, with a tentative D call TRBD1 (6 bases). The V gene lost 4 bases and the J gene lost 4 bases, with 13 bases spanning the gap. Germline V lookup: CDR1 MNHNS, CDR2 SASEGT. There are 14 residues in the CDR3. DNA of the CDR3: TGTGCCAGCAGTGGACTAAAAGGGGGCTATGGCTACACCTTC. This codes for CASSGLKGGYGYTF.

This chain uses TRBV7-9 with TRBJ2-7; D possibly corresponds to TRBD2 (6 bases). CDR1 is SEHNR, CDR2 FQNEAQ, per germline (reference sequence). V was shortened by 4 bases and J by 2 bases, with 12 bases between the two germline ends. The CDR3 covers 14 residues. The DNA of the CDR3 is TGTGCCAGCAGCTATAGCGGAGCTACCTACGAGCAGTACTTC. This gives the protein CASSYSGATYEQYF. Full variable domain (rest looked up from reference TRBV7-9 and TRBJ2-7): DTGVSQNPRHKITKRGQNVTFRCDPISEHNRLYWYRQTLGQGPEFLTYFQNEAQLEKSRLLSDRFSAERPKGSFSTLEIQRTEQGDSAMYLCASSYSGATYEQYFGPGTRLTVT.

The gene calls are TRBV5-6 and TRBJ2-7; TRBD1 matches at 9 bases. With V trimmed by 1 base and J by 4 bases, 3 bases remained unmatched. The germline V gene has CDR1 SGHDT and CDR2 YYEEEE. The CDR3 has 14 residues. CDR3 sequence: CASSLRGTGYEQYF. CDR3 sequence (DNA): TGTGCCAGCAGCTTGCGCGGGACAGGGTACGAGCAGTACTTC.